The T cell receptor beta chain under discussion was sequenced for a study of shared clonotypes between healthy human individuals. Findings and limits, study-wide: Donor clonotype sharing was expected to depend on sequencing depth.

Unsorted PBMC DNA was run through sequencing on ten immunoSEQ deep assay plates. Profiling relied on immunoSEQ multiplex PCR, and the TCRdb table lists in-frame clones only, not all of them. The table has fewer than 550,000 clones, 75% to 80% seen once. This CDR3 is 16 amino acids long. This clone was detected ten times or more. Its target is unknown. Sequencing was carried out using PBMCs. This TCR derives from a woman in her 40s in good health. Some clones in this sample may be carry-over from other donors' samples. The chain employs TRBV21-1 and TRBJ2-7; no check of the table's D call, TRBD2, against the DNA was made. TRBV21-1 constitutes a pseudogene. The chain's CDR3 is CASSKGLAGGPHEQYF. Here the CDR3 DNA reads TGTGCCAGCAGCAAAGGTTTAGCGGGAGGGCCTCACGAGCAGTACTTC.